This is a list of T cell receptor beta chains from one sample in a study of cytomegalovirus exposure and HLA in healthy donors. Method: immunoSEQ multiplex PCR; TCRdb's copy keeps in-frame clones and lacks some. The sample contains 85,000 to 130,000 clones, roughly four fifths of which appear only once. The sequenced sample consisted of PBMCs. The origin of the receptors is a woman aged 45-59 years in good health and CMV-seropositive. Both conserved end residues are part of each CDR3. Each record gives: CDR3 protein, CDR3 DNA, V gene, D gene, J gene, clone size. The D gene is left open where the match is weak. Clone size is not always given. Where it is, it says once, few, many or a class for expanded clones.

CDR3 protein: CASSERTGLVYNSPLHF
CDR3 DNA: TGTGCCAGCAGCGAAAGGACAGGGTTGGTCTATAATTCACCCCTCCACTTT
V gene: TRBV7-9
D gene: TRBD1
J gene: TRBJ1-6
clone size: few

CDR3 protein: CASSLDGQLKASTDTQYF
CDR3 DNA: TGTGCCAGCAGCTTAGATGGACAGTTGAAAGCTAGCACAGATACGCAGTATTTT
V gene: TRBV11-2
D gene: .
J gene: TRBJ2-3
clone size: .

CDR3 protein: CASSQVPGQGDYGYTF
CDR3 DNA: TGCGCCAGCAGCCAAGTTCCGGGACAGGGAGATTATGGCTACACCTTC
V gene: TRBV4-3
D gene: TRBD1
J gene: TRBJ1-2
clone size: .

CDR3 protein: CASSLGLASYNEQFF
CDR3 DNA: TGCGCCAGCAGCCTTGGACTAGCTTCCTACAATGAGCAGTTCTTC
V gene: TRBV4-1
D gene: TRBD2
J gene: TRBJ2-1
clone size: .

CDR3 protein: CASSWTGTSTYNEQFF
CDR3 DNA: TGCGCCAGCAGCTGGACCGGGACTAGCACTTACAATGAGCAGTTCTTC
V gene: TRBV5-1
D gene: TRBD2
J gene: TRBJ2-1
clone size: .

CDR3 protein: CASSFVGGRMVFEQFF
CDR3 DNA: TGTGCCAGCAGCTTCGTCGGGGGGCGCATGGTATTTGAGCAGTTCTTC
V gene: TRBV7-2
D gene: .
J gene: TRBJ2-1
clone size: .

CDR3 protein: CASSLVHSTDTQYF
CDR3 DNA: TGTGCCAGCAGCTTGGTACACAGCACAGATACGCAGTATTTT
V gene: TRBV5-4
D gene: .
J gene: TRBJ2-3
clone size: .

CDR3 protein: CASSPLAGSEGNTIYF
CDR3 DNA: TGTGCCAGCTCACCACTGGCTGGTTCTGAAGGAAACACCATATATTTT
V gene: TRBV18
D gene: .
J gene: TRBJ1-3
clone size: .

CDR3 protein: CASSSTGVQETQYF
CDR3 DNA: TGTGCCAGCAGCTCCACGGGGGTCCAAGAGACCCAGTACTTC
V gene: TRBV7-2
D gene: .
J gene: TRBJ2-5
clone size: .

CDR3 protein: CASSRSGPNTEAFF
CDR3 DNA: TGTGCCAGCAGTCGGTCAGGCCCGAACACTGAAGCTTTCTTT
V gene: TRBV6-6
D gene: .
J gene: TRBJ1-1
clone size: few

CDR3 protein: CASSQGGAEDNSPLHF
CDR3 DNA: TGCGCCAGCAGCCAGGGGGGGGCAGAAGATAATTCACCCCTCCACTTT
V gene: TRBV4-3
D gene: .
J gene: TRBJ1-6
clone size: .

CDR3 protein: CASSLGELRPSRQAYSGNTIYF
CDR3 DNA: TGCGCCAGCAGCTTGGGGGAGCTTCGTCCCTCCCGGCAGGCGTACTCTGGAAACACCATATATTTT
V gene: TRBV5-1
D gene: .
J gene: TRBJ1-3
clone size: .

CDR3 protein: CASSLGTRHTGELFF
CDR3 DNA: TGTGCCAGCAGCCTCGGGACTCGACACACCGGGGAGCTGTTTTTT
V gene: TRBV7-2
D gene: .
J gene: TRBJ2-2
clone size: .

CDR3 protein: CASSFVGESYEQYF
CDR3 DNA: TGTGCCAGCAGTTTTGTCGGGGAGTCCTACGAGCAGTACTTC
V gene: TRBV27
D gene: .
J gene: TRBJ2-7
clone size: .

CDR3 protein: CASSYRLGQGDEKLFF
CDR3 DNA: TGTGCCAGCAGCTACAGATTGGGACAGGGAGATGAAAAACTGTTTTTT
V gene: TRBV14
D gene: TRBD1
J gene: TRBJ1-4
clone size: .

CDR3 protein: CASSDLQGPNTEAFF
CDR3 DNA: TGTGCCAGCAGTGATTTACAGGGCCCTAACACTGAAGCTTTCTTT
V gene: TRBV11-3
D gene: .
J gene: TRBJ1-1
clone size: .

CDR3 protein: CASSLDWSNEQFF
CDR3 DNA: TGTGCCAGCAGTTTGGACTGGAGCAATGAGCAGTTCTTC
V gene: TRBV5-4
D gene: .
J gene: TRBJ2-1
clone size: .

CDR3 protein: CASTGTGIYGYTF
CDR3 DNA: TGTGCCAGCACTGGTACAGGGATCTATGGCTACACCTTC
V gene: TRBV6-5
D gene: .
J gene: TRBJ1-2
clone size: .

CDR3 protein: CSSSSPPGAYGYTF
CDR3 DNA: TGTTCCAGCAGCAGCCCCCCAGGGGCCTATGGCTACACCTTC
V gene: TRBV7-9
D gene: .
J gene: TRBJ1-2
clone size: .

CDR3 protein: CASSLTSGGSEFF
CDR3 DNA: TGTGCCAGCAGCCTCACCTCGGGGGGCTCCGAGTTCTTC
V gene: TRBV11-3
D gene: .
J gene: TRBJ2-1
clone size: .

CDR3 protein: CASSEGQQGGYTF
CDR3 DNA: TGTGCCAGCAGTGAAGGTCAACAGGGTGGCTACACCTTC
V gene: TRBV6-1
D gene: .
J gene: TRBJ1-2
clone size: .

CDR3 protein: CAISESPTGQETQYF
CDR3 DNA: TGTGCCATCAGTGAGTCCCCGACAGGTCAAGAGACCCAGTACTTC
V gene: TRBV10-3
D gene: .
J gene: TRBJ2-5
clone size: few

CDR3 protein: CASNSNSPLHF
CDR3 DNA: TGTGCCTCCAACAGTAATTCACCCCTCCACTTT
V gene: TRBV30
D gene: .
J gene: TRBJ1-6
clone size: once

CDR3 protein: CSSSFRGTGSGNTIYF
CDR3 DNA: TGTTCCAGCAGCTTCAGAGGGACAGGGTCCGGAAACACCATATATTTT
V gene: TRBV7-9
D gene: TRBD1
J gene: TRBJ1-3
clone size: .

CDR3 protein: CASSRLALSADTQYF
CDR3 DNA: TGTGCCAGCAGCAGACTAGCTCTCTCCGCAGATACGCAGTATTTT
V gene: TRBV7-3
D gene: TRBD2
J gene: TRBJ2-3
clone size: .

CDR3 protein: CAWRQINEKLFF
CDR3 DNA: TGTGCCTGGAGGCAGATTAATGAAAAACTGTTTTTT
V gene: TRBV30
D gene: .
J gene: TRBJ1-4
clone size: .

CDR3 protein: CASRTGGETGELFF
CDR3 DNA: TGTGCCAGCAGGACAGGGGGTGAGACCGGGGAGCTGTTTTTT
V gene: TRBV6-6
D gene: TRBD1
J gene: TRBJ2-2
clone size: .

CDR3 protein: CASSQEAGDYYGYTF
CDR3 DNA: TGTGCCAGCAGCCAAGAGGCAGGTGATTACTATGGCTACACCTTC
V gene: TRBV14
D gene: .
J gene: TRBJ1-2
clone size: .

CDR3 protein: CSATSGATSYEQYF
CDR3 DNA: TGCAGCGCAACTAGCGGGGCAACCTCCTACGAGCAGTACTTC
V gene: TRBV29-1
D gene: TRBD2
J gene: TRBJ2-7
clone size: .

CDR3 protein: CASATGETQYF
CDR3 DNA: TGTGCTAGTGCCACAGGAGAGACCCAGTACTTC
V gene: TRBV12-5
D gene: .
J gene: TRBJ2-5
clone size: .

CDR3 protein: CASKKDTGRAFF
CDR3 DNA: TGTGCCAGCAAAAAGGACACAGGCAGAGCTTTCTTT
V gene: TRBV6-5
D gene: .
J gene: TRBJ1-1
clone size: .

CDR3 protein: CASSQSGGSTDTQYF
CDR3 DNA: TGTGCCAGCAGCCAGAGCGGGGGGAGCACAGATACGCAGTATTTT
V gene: TRBV14
D gene: TRBD2
J gene: TRBJ2-3
clone size: .

CDR3 protein: CASSARVFTASSYNEQFF
CDR3 DNA: TGTGCCAGCAGCGCACGAGTCTTCACAGCCAGCTCCTACAATGAGCAGTTCTTC
V gene: TRBV2
D gene: .
J gene: TRBJ2-1
clone size: .

CDR3 protein: CASSSPGDFAYSPLHF
CDR3 DNA: TGTGCCAGCAGCTCCCCGGGGGACTTCGCCTATTCACCCCTCCACTTT
V gene: TRBV7-8
D gene: .
J gene: TRBJ1-6
clone size: .

CDR3 protein: CASTLTGEGGYTF
CDR3 DNA: TGTGCCAGTACCCTGACAGGGGAGGGTGGCTACACCTTC
V gene: TRBV19
D gene: TRBD1
J gene: TRBJ1-2
clone size: .

CDR3 protein: CASSASGARNTEAFF
CDR3 DNA: TGTGCCAGCAGTGCGTCAGGGGCAAGGAACACTGAAGCTTTCTTT
V gene: TRBV2
D gene: .
J gene: TRBJ1-1
clone size: .

CDR3 protein: CASSGDRVNTEAFF
CDR3 DNA: TGCGCCAGCAGCGGAGACAGGGTGAACACTGAAGCTTTCTTT
V gene: TRBV5-1
D gene: TRBD1
J gene: TRBJ1-1
clone size: .

CDR3 protein: CASSLWDTLYGYTF
CDR3 DNA: TGTGCCAGCAGCTTATGGGACACCCTCTATGGCTACACCTTC
V gene: TRBV11-2
D gene: .
J gene: TRBJ1-2
clone size: once

CDR3 protein: CSVLQGRTEAFF
CDR3 DNA: TGCAGCGTTCTACAGGGCCGCACTGAAGCTTTCTTT
V gene: TRBV29-1
D gene: .
J gene: TRBJ1-1
clone size: .

CDR3 protein: CAISLTTGDYGYTF
CDR3 DNA: TGTGCCATCAGCCTTACGACAGGAGACTATGGCTACACCTTC
V gene: TRBV10-3
D gene: .
J gene: TRBJ1-2
clone size: few

CDR3 protein: CASSFLAGGITGELFF
CDR3 DNA: TGTGCCAGCAGCTTTCTAGCGGGGGGCATCACCGGGGAGCTGTTTTTT
V gene: TRBV11-2
D gene: TRBD2
J gene: TRBJ2-2
clone size: .

CDR3 protein: CASSEVGTSGSTDTQYF
CDR3 DNA: TGTGCCAGCAGTGAAGTTGGGACTAGCGGGAGCACAGATACGCAGTATTTT
V gene: TRBV6-1
D gene: TRBD2
J gene: TRBJ2-3
clone size: .

CDR3 protein: CASTPLAGDPPTKQYF
CDR3 DNA: TGTGCCAGCACCCCACTAGCGGGGGACCCTCCTACGAAGCAGTACTTC
V gene: TRBV6-6
D gene: TRBD2
J gene: TRBJ2-7
clone size: .

CDR3 protein: CASSPAGQGNYGYTF
CDR3 DNA: TGTGCCAGCTCACCGGCGGGACAGGGGAACTATGGCTACACCTTC
V gene: TRBV18
D gene: TRBD1
J gene: TRBJ1-2
clone size: .

CDR3 protein: CASTLQGNTEAFF
CDR3 DNA: TGTGCCAGCACCTTACAGGGAAACACTGAAGCTTTCTTT
V gene: TRBV7-2
D gene: .
J gene: TRBJ1-1
clone size: .

CDR3 protein: CATTSGGAIIQYF
CDR3 DNA: TGTGCCACCACCAGCGGGGGGGCTATCATTCAGTACTTC
V gene: TRBV6-1
D gene: TRBD2
J gene: TRBJ2-4
clone size: .

CDR3 protein: CASSSQGMNTEAFF
CDR3 DNA: TGTGCCAGTAGTAGCCAGGGTATGAACACTGAAGCTTTCTTT
V gene: TRBV19
D gene: .
J gene: TRBJ1-1
clone size: .

CDR3 protein: CASSLKQVSNYGYTF
CDR3 DNA: TGTGCCAGCAGCCTGAAGCAAGTATCTAACTATGGCTACACCTTC
V gene: TRBV5-6
D gene: .
J gene: TRBJ1-2
clone size: .

CDR3 protein: CASSDFPAGGPDTQYF
CDR3 DNA: TGTGCCAGCAGTGACTTCCCAGCGGGGGGTCCAGATACGCAGTATTTT
V gene: TRBV6-4
D gene: TRBD2
J gene: TRBJ2-3
clone size: .

CDR3 protein: CASSPGGQRYEQYF
CDR3 DNA: TGTGCCAGCAGTCCGGGGGGGCAACGCTACGAGCAGTACTTC
V gene: TRBV28
D gene: TRBD2
J gene: TRBJ2-7
clone size: .

CDR3 protein: CASSGNRGIGQPQHF
CDR3 DNA: TGTGCCAGCAGTGGTAACAGGGGGATAGGTCAGCCCCAGCATTTT
V gene: TRBV2
D gene: TRBD1
J gene: TRBJ1-5
clone size: .

CDR3 protein: CASSLAAGGGTEAFF
CDR3 DNA: TGTGCCAGCAGCTTAGCTGCGGGAGGGGGCACTGAAGCTTTCTTT
V gene: TRBV11-2
D gene: .
J gene: TRBJ1-1
clone size: .

CDR3 protein: CASSGTGGNQPQHF
CDR3 DNA: TGTGCCAGCAGCGGGACAGGCGGCAATCAGCCCCAGCATTTT
V gene: TRBV9
D gene: TRBD1
J gene: TRBJ1-5
clone size: once

CDR3 protein: CASTGPRFSGGMTDTQYF
CDR3 DNA: TGTGCCAGCACCGGCCCCCGTTTTAGCGGGGGGATGACAGATACGCAGTATTTT
V gene: TRBV2
D gene: TRBD2
J gene: TRBJ2-3
clone size: once

CDR3 protein: CASSLDRTGETQYF
CDR3 DNA: TGTGCCAGCAGCTTAGATAGGACTGGAGAGACCCAGTACTTC
V gene: TRBV7-7
D gene: .
J gene: TRBJ2-5
clone size: .